This TCR beta chain originates from a study of T cell responses to AZD1222 COVID-19 vaccine. Trimming cost V 5 bases and J 8 bases; bases outside gene matches: 8. This CDR3 has 16 residues. Germline V CDR1 and CDR2: SGHTA, FQGTGA. Clones were sequenced by immunoSEQ multiplex PCR, and TCRdb holds only the in-frame ones, with some missing. The sample records roughly 160,000 clones, 92% being singletons. The sample consisted of peripheral blood, taken on day 0 of AZD1222 vaccination. This TCR was sampled from an adult in good health. The chain joins TRBV7-3 to TRBJ2-1; 14 nucleotides align to TRBD2. The CDR3 region is CASSPGTSGSLHEQFF. The CDR3 region has the DNA TGTGCCAGCAGCCCTGGGACTAGCGGGAGCCTCCATGAGCAGTTCTTC.